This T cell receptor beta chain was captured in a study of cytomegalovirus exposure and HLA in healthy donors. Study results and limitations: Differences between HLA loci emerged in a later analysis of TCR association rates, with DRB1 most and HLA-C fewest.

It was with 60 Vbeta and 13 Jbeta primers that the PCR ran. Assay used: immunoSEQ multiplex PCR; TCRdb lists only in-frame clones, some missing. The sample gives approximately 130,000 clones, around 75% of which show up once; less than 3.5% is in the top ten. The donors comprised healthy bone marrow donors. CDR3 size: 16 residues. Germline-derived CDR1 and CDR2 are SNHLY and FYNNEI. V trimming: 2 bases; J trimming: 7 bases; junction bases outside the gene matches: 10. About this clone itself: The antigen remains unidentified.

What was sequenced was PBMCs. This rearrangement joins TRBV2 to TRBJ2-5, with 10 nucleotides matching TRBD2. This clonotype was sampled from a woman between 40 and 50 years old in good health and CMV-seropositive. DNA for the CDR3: TGTGCCAGCAGTGAACGGAGGCTAGCGGGAGCCGGGACCCAGTACTTC. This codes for CASSERRLAGAGTQYF.